These T cell receptor beta chains were read from a single sample in a study of CD8 T cells in Susac syndrome. Via MiXCR, TCRdb re-called the immunoSEQ multiplex PCR reads, giving one row per CDR3 protein. The sample has 150,000 to 200,000 distinct CDR3 sequences, approximately 93% seen once. The sequenced sample consisted of CD4+ T cells from PBMCs. The receptors derive from a human donor with multiple sclerosis. The CDR3 runs from the conserved cysteine through the conserved F or W. Each record gives: V gene, D gene, CDR3 protein. D genes are given only for firm matches.

>TRBV18|TRBD2
CASSPASGRTYEQYF
>TRBV30|NA
CAWKRNEQYF
>TRBV28|NA
CASSYPGIAKNIQYF
>TRBV15|NA
CATSSGVGGNTIYF
>TRBV6-1|NA
CATNVWGGDGYTF
>TRBV24-1|NA
CATSPAGFGELFF
>TRBV7-6|NA
CASSIGTMPDTQYF
>TRBV2|TRBD1
CASSEVVGDRGQGYGYTF
>TRBV30|NA
CAWRAPEARTEAFF
>TRBV4-1|NA
CASSHGRGYEQYF
>TRBV4-1|NA
CASSQDRQTDTQYF
>TRBV5-6|TRBD2
CASSLEAGRYTGELFF
>TRBV30|NA
CAWGQSSYEQYF
>TRBV4-3|NA
CASSQDPTRGGGGVF
>TRBV2|NA
CASSEEGRSNEKLFF
>TRBV11-1|NA
CASSLDPADSGNTIYF
>TRBV3-1|NA
CASSQGVGYSNQPQHF
>TRBV10-3|NA
CAISGTWSYGYTF